This T cell receptor (beta chain) was obtained from a study of T-cell memory formation after mild COVID-19. TCRdb reprocessed the 5' RACE reads with MiXCR, giving one entry per CDR3 protein. The table lists about 290,000 distinct CDR3 sequences, more than 15% of them singletons. On this clonotype itself: Antigen specificity is unknown.

General study findings and limits: Balance between CD4 and CD8 was seen in clones contracting day 15 to 85, and a CD4+ lean was seen in later expanders.

The clonotype comes from a young man who had mild COVID-19 (a few samples of this study predate the infection). Cell type and time point are not known. The sequenced material came from PBMCs or a T cell subset sorted from them (not recorded which).

CDR3 sequence (DNA): TGCAGTGCCCGAGGGGGGGCCCAGTACTTC. Translation gives CSARGGAQYF. The chain recombines TRBV20-1 with TRBJ2-5; maybe TRBD2 (7 bases). The CDR3 covers 10 residues. Germline CDR1 DFQATT, CDR2 SNEGSKA (reference sequence). The V end was cut by 6 bases, the J end by 9 bases, with 11 bases between.